This T cell receptor (beta chain) was recorded in a study of T cell repertoires in cytomegalovirus infection. Study background: Use of recently identified HLA-C-restricted and well-studied HLA-B-restricted CMV epitopes was part of the study. General observations from the study: Clonotypes of TCR beta that were HLA-C-restricted and CMV-specific dominated the ex vivo response. Frequencies of public TCR beta families were cumulated, and this identified carriers of CMV plus the relevant HLA.

Points on this clonotype: The target antigen is unknown.

TCRdb independently ran MiXCR on the reads; one entry per CDR3 protein. The data contain 310,000 or so distinct CDR3 sequences, around 25% of them singletons. Germline assignment: CDR1 SNHLY and CDR2 FYNNEI. This CDR3 has 13 residues. V was clipped by 6 bases and J by 0 bases, with 8 bases between them. The sequences come from cultured PBMCs, collected from culture after CMV antigen stimulation. The rearrangement joins TRBV2 to TRBJ1-2, with D unclear. The receptor comes from a human donor in good health (CMV status not recorded). Some clones in this sample may be carry-over from other donors' samples. CDR3 loop: CASRAGANYGYTF. The DNA of the CDR3 is TGTGCCAGCAGGGCAGGAGCTAACTATGGCTACACCTTC. Based on the CDR3 plus reference TRBV2 and TRBJ1-2, the full variable domain is EPEVTQTPSHQVTQMGQEVILRCVPISNHLYFYWYRQILGQKVEFLVSFYNNEISEKSEIFDDQFSVERPDGSNFTLKIRSTKLEDSAMYFCASRAGANYGYTFGSGTRLTVV.